This T cell receptor (beta chain) appears in the sequencing data of a study of T-cell reconstitution after alpha-beta-depleted transplantation in children. Overall study findings and caveats: As was reported, about two months after transplant, alpha-beta T cells came from several hundred expanded graft clones.

This clonotype was recorded at least ten times. Antigen: not known. The CDR3 consists of 14 residues. V lost 4 bases to trimming and J lost 3 bases; unmatched junction nucleotides: 4. The V gene's germline CDR1 is SGHRS and CDR2 YFSETQ. Using unique molecular identifiers, the investigators prepared the TCRbeta library. TCRdb ran MiXCR on the PCR reads and lists one entry per CDR3 protein. This table has about 260,000 distinct CDR3 sequences, around 7.8% appearing once. The genes are TRBV5-1 and TRBJ2-5; 9 nucleotides match TRBD2. The source is a male patient between 10 and 17 years old who had a stem cell transplant for acute lymphoblastic leukemia, so the T cells may come from the graft donor. This specimen consisted of PBMCs, mostly from graft donor cells, obtained 180 days after TCRalphabeta/CD19-depleted stem cell transplant. In nucleotides, the CDR3 is TGCGCCAGCAGCAACCGACTAGCGGAAGAGACCCAGTACTTC. Translation: CASSNRLAEETQYF.